This section outlines one T cell receptor (beta chain) sequence together with its context. The sample belongs to a study of blood T cell repertoires in COVID-19. Looking at the study overall: PBMCs, B-cell-depleted T cells, or T cells were the source of the cDNA or gDNA that made up the material.

Profiled with immunoSEQ multiplex PCR; TCRdb holds only in-frame clones, not every one. The sample holds 280,000 or so clones, approximately 88% seen once. This CDR3 has 15 residues. V lost 5 bases, J lost 4 bases, and 15 bases lay in between. Germline CDR1 and CDR2: LNHDA and SQIVND (reference sequence). The sequence was obtained from a man aged 18 to 29 with active or convalescent COVID-19. Sequenced input: peripheral blood. The gene calls are TRBV19 and TRBJ1-5; D unclear. CDR3 nucleotide sequence: TGTGCCAGTAGTGCACAGCGGATAGCAAATCAGCCCCAGCATTTT. It translates to CASSAQRIANQPQHF.